This passage covers 21 T cell receptor beta chains from one sample sequenced in a study of Ad26.COV2.S vaccination and SARS-CoV-2 variants. Data came from immunoSEQ multiplex PCR; TCRdb stores just in-frame clones and leaves some out. The table shows about 400,000 clones, with roughly 90% occurring only once. Treatment meaning: some 19 received Ad26.COV2.S at low or high dose, single or two shots; several received placebo; per-sample allocation not given. Material that was analyzed had been drawn on day 63 after the first vaccine or placebo injection. This sample comprised peripheral blood, obtained in a trial of Ad26.COV2.S vaccine versus placebo. These receptors all come from a person aged 18 to 59 who received the Ad26.COV2.S COVID-19 vaccine or a placebo.

The CDR3: CASSLLGEDSPLHF. CDR3 DNA: TGTGCCAGCAGCTTATTAGGGGAGGATTCACCCCTCCACTTT. This rearrangement joins TRBV13 to TRBJ1-6; maybe TRBD1 (5 bases). The CDR3 runs to 14 residues. Trimming removed 2 bases from V and 8 bases from J, with 10 bases in between. Germline loops: CDR1 PRHDT, CDR2 FYEKMQ (reference sequence).

The rearrangement joins TRBV27 to TRBJ2-5, with 8 bases fitting TRBD1. The CDR3 runs 15 residues. V lost 5 bases, J lost 5 bases, and 10 bases stayed unmatched. CDR1 MNHEY and CDR2 SMNVEV come from the germline V gene (reference sequence). In DNA form, the CDR3 reads TGTGCCAGCAGTCCCGGGACAGGTAACTGGGAGACCCAGTACTTC. Translating gives CASSPGTGNWETQYF.

This clone occurred a few times. V gene TRBV3-1 (or the pseudogene TRBV3-2) combines with J gene TRBJ1-5; D is unclear. The CDR3 has 14 amino acids. Trimming took 6 bases from V and 5 from J, leaving 14 bases between them. Germline V gene sequence: CDR1 LGHDT, CDR2 YNNKEL (reference sequence). The CDR3 sequence: CASSRAPGDQPQHF. CDR3 sequence (DNA): TGTGCCAGCAGTAGGGCCCCCGGGGATCAGCCCCAGCATTTT.

The genes are TRBV27 and TRBJ1-5, with D possibly TRBD1 on 6 matching bases. The germline gives CDR1 MNHEY, CDR2 SMNVEV (reference sequence). V was trimmed by 5 bases and J by 6 bases, leaving 14 bases between them. The CDR3 spans 14 residues. The CDR3 loop is CASSGGASAQPQHF. The CDR3 nucleotides are TGTGCCAGCAGTGGGGGGGCGTCGGCTCAGCCCCAGCATTTT.

The gene calls are TRBV20-1 and TRBJ2-7; no reliable D call. Trimming removed 3 bases at V and 7 bases at J, with 7 bases between. Germline CDR1 is DFQATT and CDR2 is SNEGSKA (reference sequence). The CDR3 extends over 10 amino acids. Here the CDR3 reads CSARGQEQYF. The CDR3 nucleotides read TGCAGTGCTAGGGGTCAAGAGCAGTACTTC.

This chain connects TRBV7-6 to TRBJ2-7, with D unclear. Germline V gene data show CDR1 as SGHVS and CDR2 as FNYEAQ. The CDR3 sequence is 14 residues long. V was clipped by 5 bases and J by 0 bases, with 11 bases between them. The CDR3: CASSPLRSSYEQYF. CDR3 nucleotides: TGTGCCAGCAGCCCCCTTAGGAGCTCCTACGAGCAGTACTTC.

This rearrangement joins TRBV19 to TRBJ2-5; 13 bases are a match to TRBD2. The CDR3 runs to 17 residues. CDR1 and CDR2 from the germline V gene are LNHDA and SQIVND (reference sequence). V shed 4 bases, J shed 7 bases, and the junction held 12 bases outside the gene matches. The CDR3 coding sequence is TGTGCCAGTAGTACCTTCGGGACTAGCGGGGCCCTCGGGACCCAGTACTTC. This codes for CASSTFGTSGALGTQYF.

This clone was recorded once. V gene TRBV2 combines with J gene TRBJ2-3; D not resolved. The V and J ends lost 3 bases and 2 bases respectively, with 12 bases between them. In germline, CDR1 is SNHLY, CDR2 FYNNEI. There are 15 residues in the CDR3. The CDR3 is CASSDGRSATDTQYF. CDR3 DNA sequence: TGTGCCAGCAGTGATGGCAGGTCTGCCACAGATACGCAGTATTTT.

The chain recombines TRBV7-9 with TRBJ1-5; 12 nucleotides line up with TRBD1. The CDR3 is 15 amino acids. The V segment lost 5 bases and the J segment 6 bases; nucleotides outside the gene matches: 5. Germline CDR1 and CDR2: SEHNR and FQNEAQ (reference sequence). The CDR3 protein is CASSQGQGASQPQHF. The DNA for the CDR3 is TGTGCCAGCAGCCAGGGACAGGGGGCGAGTCAGCCCCAGCATTTT. The entire variable domain, with the rest obtained from reference TRBV7-9 and TRBJ1-5, is as follows: DTGVSQNPRHKITKRGQNVTFRCDPISEHNRLYWYRQTLGQGPEFLTYFQNEAQLEKSRLLSDRFSAERPKGSFSTLEIQRTEQGDSAMYLCASSQGQGASQPQHFGDGTRLSIL.

The chain links TRBV4-3 to TRBJ1-1; TRBD1 aligns across 8 bases. This CDR3 has 15 residues. Germline CDR1 is LGHNA and CDR2 is YSLEER. Germline trimming cut 2 bases from V and 4 bases from J; bases unmatched to any gene: 6. CDR3 region: CASSQSTGAGTEAFF. The CDR3 DNA follows: TGCGCCAGCAGCCAATCGACAGGGGCCGGCACTGAAGCTTTCTTT.

The rearrangement joins TRBV18 to TRBJ2-5; 9 bases map to TRBD2. The CDR3 is 18 amino acids. CDR1 is KGHSH, CDR2 LQKENI, per germline. V lost 4 bases and J lost 1; bases outside the gene matches: 13. The CDR3 reads CASSQTASSGGIQETQYF. Here the CDR3 DNA reads TGTGCCAGCTCACAAACTGCGAGTAGCGGGGGTATCCAAGAGACCCAGTACTTC.

This clone was counted a few times. The chain links TRBV5-1 to TRBJ2-7; D perhaps matches TRBD1 (5 bases). The CDR3 extends over 14 amino acids. Germline V CDR1 and CDR2: SGHRS, YFSETQ. Trimming cost V 6 bases and J 0 bases, with 13 bases left between them. CDR3 in amino acids: CASTADSTSYEQYF. The CDR3 nucleotides are TGCGCCAGCACCGCCGACAGCACCTCCTACGAGCAGTACTTC.

V is TRBV3-1 (or the pseudogene TRBV3-2) and J is TRBJ2-2; a weak D match, TRBD1 (6 bases). This CDR3 region has 14 residues. Looked up from germline, CDR1 is LGHDT and CDR2 is YNNKEL (reference sequence). V was shortened by 5 bases and J by 0 bases, with 7 bases between the two germline ends. The CDR3 here is CASSWTANTGELFF. Written as DNA, the CDR3 is TGTGCCAGCAGCTGGACAGCGAACACCGGGGAGCTGTTTTTT.

The CDR3 loop reads CASSVDAVSNEQFF. DNA of the CDR3: TGTGCCAGCAGCGTAGACGCGGTGAGCAATGAGCAGTTCTTC. This rearrangement joins TRBV9 to TRBJ2-1; D gene uncertain. The V gene lost 0 bases and the J gene lost 6 bases, with 10 bases spanning the gap. CDR1 and CDR2 (germline): SGDLS, YYNGEE. This CDR3 contains 14 residues.

This clone showed up just once. The CDR3 DNA follows: TGTGCCAGCAGCCTGACCACGGTTGTCTACGAGCAGTACTTC. Translated: CASSLTTVVYEQYF. The V and J genes are TRBV5-6 and TRBJ2-7; D unclear. Trimming shortened V by 4 bases and J by 3 bases, and 14 bases separated the two germline ends. Germline V lookup: CDR1 SGHDT, CDR2 YYEEEE. This CDR3 comprises 14 residues.

The rearrangement joins TRBV2 to TRBJ2-2, with 9 bases identical to TRBD1. CDR1 and CDR2 (germline): SNHLY, FYNNEI. The CDR3 has 14 amino acids. J was trimmed by 6 bases and V by 7 bases; bases with no gene match: 6. The CDR3 nucleotides are TGTGCCAGCAAGGGACAGGGTTTACCCGGGGAGCTGTTTTTT. The encoded protein is CASKGQGLPGELFF.

The V gene is TRBV11-2, the J gene TRBJ2-7, with a tentative D call TRBD1 (6 bases). The V and J ends lost 4 bases and 3 bases respectively, with 10 bases between them. This CDR3 region has 13 residues. Germline V lookup: CDR1 SGHAT, CDR2 FQNNGV. Here the CDR3 reads CASSWETGYEQYF. CDR3 sequence (DNA): TGTGCCAGCAGCTGGGAGACAGGCTACGAGCAGTACTTC.

The chain employs TRBV4-3 and TRBJ2-3; D uncertain. The V end lost 4 bases, the J end lost 4 bases, and 12 bases lay between the germline ends. CDR1 is LGHNA and CDR2 is YSLEER in the germline V gene. The length of the CDR3 is 14 residues. The CDR3 coding sequence is TGCGCCAGCAGCCCGTCGGGTTTTGCAGATACGCAGTATTTT. Protein: CASSPSGFADTQYF.

This chain connects TRBV6-2 or TRBV6-3 to TRBJ1-1; the match to TRBD1 covers 12 bases. Trimming removed 2 bases from V and 4 bases from J; junction bases left unmatched: 5. CDR3 length: 16 residues. Germline assignment: CDR1 MNHEY and CDR2 SVGEGT. CDR3 coding DNA: TGTGCCAGCAGTTACGGGGACAGGGGGCAGAGCACTGAAGCTTTCTTT. This encodes CASSYGDRGQSTEAFF.

The CDR3 loop is CASSGGGGLFVEQYF. As DNA, the CDR3 is TGTGCCAGCAGCGGAGGAGGGGGACTATTTGTCGAGCAGTACTTC. The chain employs TRBV9 and TRBJ2-7; tentative D call: TRBD2 (7 bases). Per germline, CDR1 SGDLS and CDR2 YYNGEE. The V and J ends lost 3 bases and 6 bases respectively, with 19 bases between them. This CDR3 is 15 amino acids long.

The chain links TRBV10-2 to TRBJ2-4; TRBD1 matches at 7 bases. Germline CDR1 is WSHSY and CDR2 is SAAADI. The V and J ends lost 8 bases and 0 bases, in that order; junction bases with no gene match: 7. This CDR3 has 15 amino acids. CDR3 sequence: CASSLNRGAKNIQYF. CDR3 sequence (DNA): TGCGCCAGCTCGTTGAACAGGGGAGCCAAAAACATTCAGTACTTC.